Below are 21 T cell receptor beta chains sequenced from a single sample in a study of lymphopenia after photon versus proton radiotherapy. Sequencing used immunoSEQ multiplex PCR; TCRdb keeps in-frame clones, though not all of them. This table holds 55,000 to 70,000 clones, 70% to 90% found once. This sample comprised peripheral blood, obtained from a patient treated with photon-based radiotherapy. Source of these receptors: a middle-aged man with gastric cancer.

V is TRBV4-3 and J is TRBJ2-3; D may be TRBD1 (6 bases). Germline V gene data show CDR1 as LGHNA and CDR2 as YSLEER. The ends were cut back, 3 bases at V and 4 bases at J, with 14 bases in the middle. The CDR3 extends over 15 amino acids. CDR3 protein: CASSQNRVSADTQYF. The CDR3, as DNA: TGCGCCAGCAGCCAGAACAGGGTTAGTGCAGATACGCAGTATTTT.

The gene calls are TRBV19 and TRBJ1-1; TRBD1 aligns across 7 bases. This CDR3 is built from 12 residues. Germline values: CDR1 LNHDA, CDR2 SQIVND (reference sequence). The V gene end was trimmed by 5 bases and the J gene end by 5 bases; junction bases not matched to a gene: 2. The CDR3 is CASSGRGTEAFF. The CDR3 DNA follows: TGTGCCAGTAGTGGCAGGGGGACTGAAGCTTTCTTT.

The J gene is TRBJ2-7, the V gene TRBV7-6; D is perhaps TRBD1 or TRBD2 (5 bases each). V was cut by 5 bases and J by 7 bases, with 24 bases left in between. Germline V lookup: CDR1 SGHVS, CDR2 FNYEAQ. CDR3 size: 16 residues. The CDR3 nucleotides read TGTGCCAGCAGCCCTATAACGGGACGGACCCCTGGGGAGCAGTACTTC. The encoded protein is CASSPITGRTPGEQYF. The full variable domain, its missing parts supplied by reference TRBV7-6 and TRBJ2-7, is GAGVSQSPRYKVTKRGQDVALRCDPISGHVSLYWYRQALGQGPEFLTYFNYEAQQDKSGLPNDRFSAERPEGSISTLTIQRTEQRDSAMYRCASSPITGRTPGEQYFGPGTRLTVT.

The gene calls are TRBV30 and TRBJ2-7, with D perhaps being TRBD1 or TRBD2 (6 bases each). CDR1 is GTSNPN and CDR2 is SVGIG in the germline V gene (reference sequence). The CDR3 consists of 14 residues. Trimming shortened V by 8 bases and J by 0 bases, and 17 bases separated the two germline ends. The CDR3: CALEGQKTSYEQYF. The DNA for the CDR3 is TGTGCCCTGGAGGGACAAAAAACCTCCTACGAGCAGTACTTC.

The chain uses TRBV4-3 and TRBJ2-3; 8 positions agree with TRBD1. CDR1 LGHNA and CDR2 YSLEER come from the germline V gene. This CDR3 has 20 residues. V was clipped by 0 bases and J by 0 bases; unmatched bases: 14. DNA of the CDR3: TGCGCCAGCAGCCAAGATGGATGGACAGGGCTGCTAACTAGCACAGATACGCAGTATTTT. This translates into CASSQDGWTGLLTSTDTQYF.

The chain employs TRBV4-1 and TRBJ2-3, with unresolved D. Germline CDR1 is MGHRA and CDR2 is YSYEKL. Trimming removed 4 bases at V and 7 bases at J, with 15 bases between. The CDR3 has 14 residues. The CDR3 sequence: CASSPWTSENTQYF. DNA of the CDR3: TGCGCCAGCAGCCCCTGGACGTCGGAGAATACGCAGTATTTT.

The chain is built from TRBV5-8 and TRBJ2-7; a possible D gene is TRBD2 (6 bases). Germline CDR1 reads SGHTS; CDR2 reads YDEGEE. V gave up 1 base and J gave up 5 bases, with 13 bases separating them. The CDR3 is 14 residues long. CDR3 amino acids: CASSLPGVRNEQYF. CDR3 nucleotide sequence: TGTGCCAGCAGCTTGCCGGGGGTGCGCAACGAGCAGTACTTC.

This clone has a handful of counts. V gene TRBV19 combines with J gene TRBJ1-6; no clear D gene. This CDR3 spans 12 amino acids. The germline gives CDR1 LNHDA, CDR2 SQIVND (reference sequence). V was pared by 3 bases and J by 8 bases, with 5 bases between. CDR3 region: CASSMRDSPLHF. CDR3 in DNA: TGTGCCAGTAGTATGAGGGATTCACCCCTCCACTTT. The whole variable domain, remainder taken from reference TRBV19 and TRBJ1-6, is DGGITQSPKYLFRKEGQNVTLSCEQNLNHDAMYWYRQDPGQGLRLIYYSQIVNDFQKGDIAEGYSVSREKKESFPLTVTSAQKNPTAFYLCASSMRDSPLHFGNGTRLTVT.

The gene calls are TRBV7-3 and TRBJ2-3; TRBD2 aligns across 14 bases. This CDR3 contains 15 residues. Per germline, CDR1 SGHTA and CDR2 FQGTGA. J was trimmed by 5 bases and V by 2 bases; bases with no gene match: 0. The CDR3 DNA reads TGTGCCAGCAGCTTAGGGACTAGCGGGGGAGATACGCAGTATTTT. This translates into CASSLGTSGGDTQYF.

The table lists this clone with a count of one. For the CDR3, the DNA is TGTGCCAGCAGCTTGGGCTCAGGGTTACCTAATGAAAAACTGTTTTTT. Its protein product is CASSLGSGLPNEKLFF. The chain carries TRBV5-4 and TRBJ1-4; perhaps TRBD1 as D (5 bases). V dropped 0 bases and J dropped 3 bases, with 12 bases sitting between them. Germline V CDR1 and CDR2: SGHNT, YYREEE (reference sequence). This CDR3 is 16 amino acids long.

The table lists this clone with a count of one. The chain is built from TRBV5-4 and TRBJ2-1, with TRBD2 matching 10 bases. Per the germline V gene, CDR1 is SGHNT and CDR2 is YYREEE (reference sequence). The CDR3 covers 18 residues. J gave up 5 bases and V 0 bases, and 11 bases lay outside the gene matches. CDR3 coding DNA: TGTGCCAGCAGCTTGGTGGGGGTAGCGGGGGGACGCCACAATGAGCAGTTCTTC. Its translation: CASSLVGVAGGRHNEQFF.

This sequence joins TRBV5-5 and TRBJ2-1; D is possibly TRBD1 (5 bases). The CDR3 consists of 16 residues. V lost 1 base, J lost 0 bases, and 11 bases lay in between. Per the germline V gene, CDR1 is SGHKS and CDR2 is YYEKEE (reference sequence). The CDR3 loop is CASSLFWGSSYNEQFF. CDR3 sequence (DNA): TGTGCCAGCAGCTTGTTTTGGGGCAGCTCCTACAATGAGCAGTTCTTC.

The V and J genes are TRBV11-2 and TRBJ2-1; D uncertain. The CDR3 loop spans 13 amino acids. Germline V gene sequence: CDR1 SGHAT, CDR2 FQNNGV. The V end was cut by 0 bases, the J end by 8 bases, with 8 bases between. The CDR3 loop is CASSLDRRDEQFF. The CDR3 DNA sequence: TGTGCCAGCAGCTTAGATCGAAGAGATGAGCAGTTCTTC. The full variable domain, with the rest looked up from reference TRBV11-2 and TRBJ2-1, is EAGVAQSPRYKIIEKRQSVAFWCNPISGHATLYWYQQILGQGPKLLIQFQNNGVVDDSQLPKDRFSAERLKGVDSTLKIQPAKLEDSAVYLCASSLDRRDEQFFGPGTRLTVL.

This clone came up a few times. The V and J genes are TRBV2 and TRBJ2-2; 7 bases align to TRBD1. J lost 3 bases, V lost 5 bases, and 6 bases had no gene match. The V gene's germline CDR1 is SNHLY and CDR2 FYNNEI. This CDR3 comprises 15 residues. CDR3 residues: CASSPFTGDTGELFF. CDR3 DNA sequence: TGTGCCAGCAGTCCCTTTACAGGGGACACCGGGGAGCTGTTTTTT.

The J gene is TRBJ1-2, the V gene TRBV10-3; tentative D call: TRBD1 (5 bases). Per germline, CDR1 ENHRY and CDR2 SYGVKD. The CDR3 loop spans 15 amino acids. Trimming removed 4 bases from V and 4 bases from J, with 16 bases in between. Written as DNA, the CDR3 is TGTGCCATCAGTGTGGTGGACGCGGGGACCTATGGCTACACCTTC. Translating gives CAISVVDAGTYGYTF.

V usage is TRBV5-4 and J usage is TRBJ2-6; tentative D call: TRBD1 (7 bases). CDR1 and CDR2 from the germline V gene are SGHNT and YYREEE (reference sequence). Trimming pared 5 bases from V and 3 bases from J, leaving 15 bases between. CDR3 length: 16 amino acids. The CDR3 protein is CASRLTGTGGANVLTF. The CDR3, as DNA: TGTGCCAGCAGGTTGACAGGGACTGGTGGGGCCAACGTCCTGACTTTC.

The CDR3 DNA sequence: TGTGCCAGCATGCCGGGACAGGGGCACTATGGCTACACCTTC. Translation gives CASMPGQGHYGYTF. The chain recombines TRBV5-6 with TRBJ1-2; 10 bases fit TRBD1. The germline V gene has CDR1 SGHDT and CDR2 YYEEEE. V lost 6 bases to trimming and J lost 3 bases; unmatched junction nucleotides: 5. The CDR3 is 14 residues long.

This sequence joins TRBV30 and TRBJ1-1; D is undetermined. V was trimmed by 3 bases and J by 6 bases, leaving 8 bases between them. Looked up from germline, CDR1 is GTSNPN and CDR2 is SVGIG (reference sequence). CDR3 length: 11 amino acids. The CDR3, as DNA: TGTGCCTGGAGCGACACCCCTGAAGCTTTCTTT. Encoded protein: CAWSDTPEAFF.

The chain recombines TRBV7-9 with TRBJ2-3, with D unresolved. The CDR3 is made up of 13 amino acids. With 5 bases removed from V and 5 bases from J, the gap between germline ends came to 11 bases. Germline CDR1 and CDR2: SEHNR and FQNEAQ (reference sequence). The chain's CDR3 is CASSAPLGDTQYF. The CDR3 nucleotides read TGTGCCAGCAGCGCGCCGCTGGGAGATACGCAGTATTTT.

A few counts support this clone. This sequence joins TRBV14 and TRBJ1-2, with 7 bases that match TRBD1. CDR3 size: 13 residues. Germline V gene data show CDR1 as SGHDN and CDR2 as FVKESK. Trimming removed 5 bases from V and 4 bases from J; junction bases left unmatched: 4. The CDR3 DNA is TGTGCCAGCAGCTCGACAGGGCTCTATGGCTACACCTTC. This translates into CASSSTGLYGYTF. The full variable domain, with the rest looked up from reference TRBV14 and TRBJ1-2, is EAGVTQFPSHSVIEKGQTVTLRCDPISGHDNLYWYRRVMGKEIKFLLHFVKESKQDESGMPNNRFLAERTGGTYSTLKVQPAELEDSGVYFCASSSTGLYGYTFGSGTRLTVV.

The chain recombines TRBV5-4 with TRBJ2-1, with 7 bases fitting TRBD1. Germline V gene lookup returns CDR1 SGHNT and CDR2 YYREEE (reference sequence). The CDR3 covers 15 residues. After removal of 2 bases from V and 3 bases from J, the junction contained 5 bases not matched to a gene. The CDR3 protein is CASSFAGGIYNEQFF. In DNA, the CDR3 is TGTGCCAGCAGCTTCGCAGGGGGTATCTACAATGAGCAGTTCTTC.